This is a list of T cell receptor beta chains from one sample in a study of T-cell memory formation after mild COVID-19. TCRdb itself ran the 5' RACE reads through MiXCR, one entry per CDR3 protein. Among fewer than 550,000 distinct CDR3 sequences listed, around 18% were seen once. Sequencing was carried out using PBMCs or a T cell subset sorted from them (not recorded which). These receptors were taken from an adult woman who had mild COVID-19 (a few samples of this study predate the infection). Cell type and time point are not known. CDR3s include the opening cysteine and the closing phenylalanine or tryptophan. The D gene is left open where the match is weak. Not every row has a clone size; where given, it reads once, few, many or a size class.

V: TRBV10-3
J: TRBJ2-7
size: -
D: -
DNA: TGTGCCATCAGTGGCAACAGACTCTACGAGCAGTACTTC
CDR3: CAISGNRLYEQYF

V: TRBV29-1
J: TRBJ2-2
size: -
D: TRBD2
DNA: TGCAGCGTTGGGACTAGCGGGGGCCCCACCGGGGAGCTGTTTTTT
CDR3: CSVGTSGGPTGELFF

V: TRBV12-3/TRBV12-4
J: TRBJ2-3
size: -
D: -
DNA: TGTGCCAGCAGATTACCAGATACGCAGTATTTT
CDR3: CASRLPDTQYF

V: TRBV5-1
J: TRBJ2-2
size: many
D: -
DNA: TGCGCCAGCAGCTTGGAGGTTAGCCTCACCGGGGAGCTGTTTTTT
CDR3: CASSLEVSLTGELFF

V: TRBV5-6
J: TRBJ2-1
size: few
D: -
DNA: TGTGCCAGCAGTCCTCGACAGGCCCCTTACAATGAGCAGTTCTTC
CDR3: CASSPRQAPYNEQFF

V: TRBV9
J: TRBJ2-7
size: few
D: TRBD1
DNA: TGTGCCAGCAGCGTGGGCGGCCAGGGGGCGGTGGAGCAGTACTTC
CDR3: CASSVGGQGAVEQYF

V: TRBV7-7
J: TRBJ2-5
size: few
D: -
DNA: TGTGCTAGCAGCTTGGGGGATGGACGCGGATTTATTATGCGGGAGACCCAGTACTTC
CDR3: CASSLGDGRGFIMRETQYF

V: TRBV12-3/TRBV12-4
J: TRBJ2-7
size: -
D: -
DNA: TGTGCCAGCAGCCCTTCTCGGAAGGGCGAGCAGTACTTC
CDR3: CASSPSRKGEQYF

V: TRBV10-3
J: TRBJ2-2
size: few
D: TRBD1
DNA: TGTGCCATCCTAGACAGGGGGAGAACCGGGGAGCTGTTTTTT
CDR3: CAILDRGRTGELFF

V: TRBV20-1
J: TRBJ1-5
size: -
D: -
DNA: TGCAGTGCTGGCCAATTTAGGGGGGAGAAGCCCCAGCATTTT
CDR3: CSAGQFRGEKPQHF

V: TRBV5-6
J: TRBJ2-1
size: -
D: TRBD2
DNA: TGTGCCAGCAGCTTGACTAGCGGGAGGGACTATGAGCAGTTCTTC
CDR3: CASSLTSGRDYEQFF

V: TRBV6-2/TRBV6-3
J: TRBJ2-1
size: few
D: TRBD2
DNA: TGTGCCAGCAGTCCGCGGACTAGCGGGAGCCCCAATGAGCAGTTCTTC
CDR3: CASSPRTSGSPNEQFF

V: TRBV4-2
J: TRBJ2-1
size: -
D: -
DNA: TGTGCCAGCAGCCAAGAAGCCCCGTACAATGAGCAGTTCTTC
CDR3: CASSQEAPYNEQFF

V: TRBV5-5
J: TRBJ1-2
size: -
D: -
DNA: TGTGCCAGCAGCTTCTCGCCAGCTCCTCTTAACTATGGCTACACCTTC
CDR3: CASSFSPAPLNYGYTF

V: TRBV15
J: TRBJ1-1
size: -
D: -
DNA: TGTGCCACCAGCAGAGTAGGGGAGGGCCTCCCTGAAGCTTTCTTT
CDR3: CATSRVGEGLPEAFF

V: TRBV3-1
J: TRBJ1-6
size: few
D: -
DNA: TGTGCCAGCAGCCAAGAATCTACCTCCTATAATTCACCCCTCCACTTT
CDR3: CASSQESTSYNSPLHF

V: TRBV7-3
J: TRBJ2-1
size: -
D: -
DNA: TGTGCCAGCAGCTGGGACTTCTACAATGAGCAGTTCTTC
CDR3: CASSWDFYNEQFF

V: TRBV7-2
J: TRBJ2-7
size: many
D: TRBD2
DNA: TGTGCCAGCAGCTCGACTAGCGGGGCCTACGAGCAGTACTTC
CDR3: CASSSTSGAYEQYF

V: TRBV27
J: TRBJ2-2
size: -
D: -
DNA: TGTGCCAGCAGTTTATATGGCGGAGTCGGGGAGCTGTTTTTT
CDR3: CASSLYGGVGELFF

V: TRBV3-1
J: TRBJ2-3
size: -
D: -
DNA: TGTGCCTGCGGAGAGGCGGCTAGCACAGATACGCAGTATTTT
CDR3: CACGEAASTDTQYF

V: TRBV12-3/TRBV12-4
J: TRBJ2-6
size: few
D: -
DNA: TGTGCCAGCAGTTTAGTCCGGACTGGGGCCAACGTCCTGACTTTC
CDR3: CASSLVRTGANVLTF

V: TRBV29-1
J: TRBJ2-3
size: few
D: -
DNA: TGCAGCGTTGAAGATCCCAGCATGGGGACAGATACGCAGTATTTT
CDR3: CSVEDPSMGTDTQYF

V: TRBV5-1
J: TRBJ2-7
size: -
D: TRBD1
DNA: TGCGCCAGCAGCTGGAGGGACAGGGGGGACGAGCAGTACTTC
CDR3: CASSWRDRGDEQYF

V: TRBV2
J: TRBJ1-3
size: -
D: -
DNA: TGTGCCAGCAGCATAGGGGGGACCTCTGGAAACACCATATATTTT
CDR3: CASSIGGTSGNTIYF

V: TRBV6-2/TRBV6-3
J: TRBJ1-3
size: few
D: -
DNA: TGTGCCAGCAGTTCCGACCGTGAGCGACGAAACACCATATATTTT
CDR3: CASSSDRERRNTIYF

V: TRBV9
J: TRBJ2-5
size: few
D: TRBD2
DNA: TGTGCCAGCAGCGTAGGCAACGGACTAGCGGGAGGTCGACAGACCCAGTACTTC
CDR3: CASSVGNGLAGGRQTQYF

V: TRBV4-2
J: TRBJ2-3
size: -
D: -
DNA: TGTGCCAGCAGCCCCGTCTTGAGCGTTAGCACAGATACGCAGTATTTT
CDR3: CASSPVLSVSTDTQYF

V: TRBV7-9
J: TRBJ2-1
size: -
D: -
DNA: TGTGCCAGCAGCTTAGAGGTAATGGATAGAGGCGGAGCCTACAATGAGCAGTTCTTC
CDR3: CASSLEVMDRGGAYNEQFF